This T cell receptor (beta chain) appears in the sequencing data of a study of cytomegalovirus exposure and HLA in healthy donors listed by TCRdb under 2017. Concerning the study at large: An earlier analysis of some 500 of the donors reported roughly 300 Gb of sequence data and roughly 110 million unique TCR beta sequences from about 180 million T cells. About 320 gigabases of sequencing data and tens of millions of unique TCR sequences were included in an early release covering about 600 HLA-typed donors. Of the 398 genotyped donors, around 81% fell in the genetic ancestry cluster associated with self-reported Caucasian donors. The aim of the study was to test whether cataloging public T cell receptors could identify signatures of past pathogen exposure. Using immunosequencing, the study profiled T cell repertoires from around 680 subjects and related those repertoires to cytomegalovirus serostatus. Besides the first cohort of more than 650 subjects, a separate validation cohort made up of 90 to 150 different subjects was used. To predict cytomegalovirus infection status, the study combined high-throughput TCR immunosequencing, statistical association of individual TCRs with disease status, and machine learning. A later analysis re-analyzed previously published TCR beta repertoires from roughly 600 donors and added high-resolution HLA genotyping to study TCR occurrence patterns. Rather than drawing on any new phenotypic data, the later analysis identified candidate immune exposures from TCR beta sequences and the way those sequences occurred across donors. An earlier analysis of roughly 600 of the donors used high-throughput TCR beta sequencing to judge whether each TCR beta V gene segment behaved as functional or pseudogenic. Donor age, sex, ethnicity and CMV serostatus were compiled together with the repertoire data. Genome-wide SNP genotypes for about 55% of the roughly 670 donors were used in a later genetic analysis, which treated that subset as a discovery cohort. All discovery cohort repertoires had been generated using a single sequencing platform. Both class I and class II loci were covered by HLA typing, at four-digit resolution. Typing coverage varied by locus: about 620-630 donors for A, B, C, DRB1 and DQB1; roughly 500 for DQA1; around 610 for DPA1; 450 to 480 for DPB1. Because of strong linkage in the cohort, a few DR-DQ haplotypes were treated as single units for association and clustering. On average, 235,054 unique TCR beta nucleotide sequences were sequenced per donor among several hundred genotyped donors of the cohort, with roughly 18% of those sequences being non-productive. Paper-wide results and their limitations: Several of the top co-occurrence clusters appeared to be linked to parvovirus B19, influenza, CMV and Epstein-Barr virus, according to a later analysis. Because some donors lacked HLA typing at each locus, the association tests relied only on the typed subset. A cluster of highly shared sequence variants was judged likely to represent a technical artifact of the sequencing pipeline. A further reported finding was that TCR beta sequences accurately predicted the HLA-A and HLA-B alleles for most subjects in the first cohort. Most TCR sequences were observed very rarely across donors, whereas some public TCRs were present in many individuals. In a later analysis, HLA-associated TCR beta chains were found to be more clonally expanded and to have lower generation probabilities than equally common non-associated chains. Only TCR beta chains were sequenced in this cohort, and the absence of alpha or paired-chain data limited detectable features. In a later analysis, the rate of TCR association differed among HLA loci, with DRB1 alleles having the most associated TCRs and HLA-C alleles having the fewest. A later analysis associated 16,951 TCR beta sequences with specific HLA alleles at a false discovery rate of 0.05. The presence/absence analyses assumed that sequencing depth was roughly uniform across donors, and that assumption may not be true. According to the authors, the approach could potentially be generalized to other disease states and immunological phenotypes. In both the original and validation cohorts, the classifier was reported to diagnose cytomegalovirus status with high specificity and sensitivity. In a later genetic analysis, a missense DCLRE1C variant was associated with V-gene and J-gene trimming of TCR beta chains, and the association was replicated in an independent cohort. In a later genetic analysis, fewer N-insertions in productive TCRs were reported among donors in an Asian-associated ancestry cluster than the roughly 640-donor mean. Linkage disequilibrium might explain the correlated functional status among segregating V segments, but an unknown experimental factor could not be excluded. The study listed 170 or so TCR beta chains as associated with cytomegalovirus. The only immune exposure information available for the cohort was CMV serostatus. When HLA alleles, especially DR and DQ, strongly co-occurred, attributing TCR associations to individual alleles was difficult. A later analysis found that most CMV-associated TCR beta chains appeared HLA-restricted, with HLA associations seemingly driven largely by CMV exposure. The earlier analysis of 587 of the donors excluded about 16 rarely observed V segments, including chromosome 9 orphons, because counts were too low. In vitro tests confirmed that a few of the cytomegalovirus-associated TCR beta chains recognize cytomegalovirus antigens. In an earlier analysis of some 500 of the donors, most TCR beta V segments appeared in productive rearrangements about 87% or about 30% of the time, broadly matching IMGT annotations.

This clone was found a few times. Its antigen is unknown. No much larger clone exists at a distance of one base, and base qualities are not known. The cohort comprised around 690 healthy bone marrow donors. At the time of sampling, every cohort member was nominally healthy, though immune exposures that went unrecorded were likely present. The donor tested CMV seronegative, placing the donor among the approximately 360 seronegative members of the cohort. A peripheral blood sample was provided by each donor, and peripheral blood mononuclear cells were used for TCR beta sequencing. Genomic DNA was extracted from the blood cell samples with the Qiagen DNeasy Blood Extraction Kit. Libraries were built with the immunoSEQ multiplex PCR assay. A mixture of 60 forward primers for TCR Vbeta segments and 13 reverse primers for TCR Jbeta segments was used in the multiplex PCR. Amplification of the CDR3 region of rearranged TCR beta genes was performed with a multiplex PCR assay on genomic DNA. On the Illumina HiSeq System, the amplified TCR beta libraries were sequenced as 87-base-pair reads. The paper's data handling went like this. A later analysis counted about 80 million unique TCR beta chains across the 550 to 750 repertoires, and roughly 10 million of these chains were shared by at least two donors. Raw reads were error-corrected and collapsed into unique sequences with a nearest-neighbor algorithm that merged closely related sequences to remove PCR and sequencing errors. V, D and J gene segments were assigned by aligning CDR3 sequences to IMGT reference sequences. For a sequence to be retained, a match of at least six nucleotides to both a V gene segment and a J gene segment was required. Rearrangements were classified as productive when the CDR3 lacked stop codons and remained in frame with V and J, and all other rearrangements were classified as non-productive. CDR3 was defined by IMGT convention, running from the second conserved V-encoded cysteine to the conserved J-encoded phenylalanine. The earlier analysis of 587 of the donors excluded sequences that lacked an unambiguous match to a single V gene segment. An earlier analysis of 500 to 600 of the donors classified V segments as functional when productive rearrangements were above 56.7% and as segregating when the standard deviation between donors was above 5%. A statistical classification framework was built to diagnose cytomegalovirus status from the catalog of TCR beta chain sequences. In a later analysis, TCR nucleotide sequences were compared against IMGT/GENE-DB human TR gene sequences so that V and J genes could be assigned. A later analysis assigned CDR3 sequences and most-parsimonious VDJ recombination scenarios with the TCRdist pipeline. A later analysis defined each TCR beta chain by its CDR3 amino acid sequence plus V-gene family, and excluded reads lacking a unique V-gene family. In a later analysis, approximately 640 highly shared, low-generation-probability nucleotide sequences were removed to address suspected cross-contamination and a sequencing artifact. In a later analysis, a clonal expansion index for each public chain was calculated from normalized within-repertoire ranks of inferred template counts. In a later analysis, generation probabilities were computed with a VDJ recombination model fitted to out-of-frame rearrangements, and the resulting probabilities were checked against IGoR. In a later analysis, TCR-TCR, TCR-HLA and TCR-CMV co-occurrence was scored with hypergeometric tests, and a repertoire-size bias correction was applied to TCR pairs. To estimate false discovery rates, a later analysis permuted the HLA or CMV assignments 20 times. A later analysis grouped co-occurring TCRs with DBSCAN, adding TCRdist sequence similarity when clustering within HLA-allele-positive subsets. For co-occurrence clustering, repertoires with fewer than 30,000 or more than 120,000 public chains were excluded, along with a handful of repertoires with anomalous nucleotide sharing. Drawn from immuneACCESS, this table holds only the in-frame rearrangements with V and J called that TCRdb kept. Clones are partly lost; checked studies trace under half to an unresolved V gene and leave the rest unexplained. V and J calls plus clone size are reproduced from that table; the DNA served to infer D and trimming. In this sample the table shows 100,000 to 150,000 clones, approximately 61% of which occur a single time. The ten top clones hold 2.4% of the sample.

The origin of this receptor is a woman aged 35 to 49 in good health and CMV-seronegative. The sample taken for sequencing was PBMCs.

The DNA is TGTGCCAGCAGCCCAGGTGAAGGACAGGCCTACGAGCAGTACTTC. Its protein product is CASSPGEGQAYEQYF. The chain joins TRBV7-9 to TRBJ2-7; 7 central nucleotides agree with TRBD1. The CDR3 contains 15 residues, cysteine and phenylalanine counted. Just CDR3 DNA is preserved here, 45 bases in frame from base 1. CDR1 and CDR2 (SEHNR, FQNEAQ) derive from the germline V gene (reference sequence). Trimming takes 5 bases off V and 2 bases off J; junction bases not matched to a gene: 9.